The present entry profiles one T cell receptor beta chain with its context. No cognate antigen has been identified for it. Base qualities are not recorded, but no much larger clone differs from it by a single base. Cut back by 1 base and 1 base, the V and J ends lie 10 bases apart. Measured from the cysteine to the phenylalanine, the CDR3 is 16 residues long. The entry retains the CDR3 DNA only, 48 bases that are in frame from base 1. Sequences MNHNS (CDR1) and SASEGT (CDR2) are obtained from the germline V gene. TCRbeta CDR3 regions were amplified from genomic DNA using the immunoSEQ Assay, a bias-controlled multiplex PCR. For the original study's pipeline: Nucleated cell counts per sample were estimated from amplification of reference gene primers within the assay. Sequence reads were collapsed and filtered to measure the absolute abundance of every unique TCRbeta CDR3 rearrangement. For each sample, productive Simpson clonality was calculated by taking the square root of Simpson's diversity index across productive rearrangements. TCRdb re-hosts the immuneACCESS table, in-frame sequences only. Its copies lack some clones; in the studies checked, an unresolved V gene accounts for under half of them, and the cause for the rest is not known. That table supplies the V and J calls and clone size; D and trimming were determined from the DNA. The sample contains around 260,000 clones, roughly 80% of them found a single time. The ten largest account for 4.2% of the sample.

The sample originates from a study of blood T cell repertoires in COVID-19 (dated by TCRdb to about 2020). Background for the entire study: The collaborator samples originated in the United States, Italy and Spain and spanned the acute and convalescent phases of COVID-19. The prospective study material was composed of cDNA or gDNA derived from T cells, B-cell-depleted T cells, or PBMCs. The repertoires were made available in a free public database intended to serve as a resource for research on the immune response to SARS-CoV-2. The samples were drawn from two sources: the first 160 participants of the ongoing ImmuneRACE study, and about 1,300 subjects contributed by 6 global collaborators. Subjects who had been exposed to COVID-19, were actively infected with it, or had recovered from it provided the deeply sampled blood TCRbeta repertoires that made up the dataset. Nearly every sample came with metadata listing a de-identified subject ID, COVID-19 status, age in years and sex. Where HLA class I and class II types were available, the types were taken from metadata supplied by the sample provider, not from assay-based typing. The investigation overall reported the following: The amount of clinical and demographic metadata varied by source and participant and was provided uncurated.

Each collaborating institution followed its own protocols to collect whole blood in K2EDTA tubes. Collaborator samples were shipped for TCRbeta analysis as frozen whole blood, isolated PBMCs, or DNA extracted from either sample type. Sequenced input: peripheral blood. The sequence was obtained from a man aged 60-69 years with acute or convalescent COVID-19. This chain is built from TRBV6-1 and TRBJ2-2, with the D gene not confidently named. The CDR3 amino acid sequence is: CASSEGLAGNTGELFF. The nucleotide sequence is given as TGTGCCAGCAGTGAAGGTTTGGCAGGGAACACCGGGGAGCTGTTTTTT.